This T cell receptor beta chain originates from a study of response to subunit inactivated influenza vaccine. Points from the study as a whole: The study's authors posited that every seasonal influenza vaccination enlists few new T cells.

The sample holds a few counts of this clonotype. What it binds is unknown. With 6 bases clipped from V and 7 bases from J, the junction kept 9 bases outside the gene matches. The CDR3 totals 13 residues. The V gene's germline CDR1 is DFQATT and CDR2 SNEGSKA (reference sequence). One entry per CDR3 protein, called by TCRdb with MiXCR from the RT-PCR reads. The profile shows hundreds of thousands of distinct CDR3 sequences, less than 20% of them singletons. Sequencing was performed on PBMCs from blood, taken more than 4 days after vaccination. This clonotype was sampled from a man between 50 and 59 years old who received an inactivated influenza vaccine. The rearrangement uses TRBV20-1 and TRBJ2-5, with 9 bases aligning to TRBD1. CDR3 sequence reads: CSARTGVGGTQYF. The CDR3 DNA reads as TGCAGTGCGCGGACAGGGGTCGGGGGGACCCAGTACTTC.